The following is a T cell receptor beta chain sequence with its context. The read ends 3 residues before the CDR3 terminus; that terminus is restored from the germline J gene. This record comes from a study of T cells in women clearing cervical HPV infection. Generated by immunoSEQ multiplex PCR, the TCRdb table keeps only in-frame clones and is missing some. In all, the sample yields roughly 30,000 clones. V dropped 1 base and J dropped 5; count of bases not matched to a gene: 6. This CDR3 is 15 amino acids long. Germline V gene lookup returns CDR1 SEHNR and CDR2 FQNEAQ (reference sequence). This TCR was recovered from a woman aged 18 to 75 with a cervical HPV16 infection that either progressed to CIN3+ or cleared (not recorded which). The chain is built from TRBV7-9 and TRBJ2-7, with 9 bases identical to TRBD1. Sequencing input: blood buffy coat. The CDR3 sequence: CASSLVGTGLNEQYF. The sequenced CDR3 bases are TGTGCCAGCAGCTTAGTCGGGACAGGGTTGAACGAG.